Shown below are 25 T cell receptor beta chains from a single sample sequenced in a study of OX40 agonist ivuxolimab in advanced cancers. Receptors were amplified or captured by the immunoSEQ multiplex PCR assay. As stored in TCRdb, this immuneACCESS dataset retains in-frame rearrangements with V and J assigned. A fraction of the clones does not appear; measured against another copy, unresolved V genes explain less than half of the discrepancy, and the remainder lacks a known reason. The table for this sample lists around 25,000 clones; approximately 82% of them were counted only once. The top ten clones comprise about 25% of the sample. The sample here was CD4+ or CD8+ T cells sorted from blood, taken in a trial of the OX40 agonist ivuxolimab. Receptor source: an adult with an advanced solid tumor such as melanoma, head and neck, liver or kidney cancer.

CDR3 in amino acids: CASSEDGADPYTF. The CDR3 region has the DNA TGCGCCAGCAGTGAGGACGGCGCTGACCCCTACACCTTC. The V call is TRBV10-1, the J call TRBJ1-2, with unresolved D. The CDR3 has 13 amino acids. Germline assignment: CDR1 WNHNN and CDR2 SYGVQD (reference sequence). The V and J ends lost 2 bases and 10 bases respectively, with 14 bases between them.

This chain links TRBV4-1 with TRBJ2-7; D is perhaps TRBD2 (5 bases). Trimming took off 2 bases at V and 2 bases at J, with 10 bases between the two ends. CDR1 is MGHRA, CDR2 YSYEKL, per germline. This CDR3 region has 14 residues. In DNA form, the CDR3 reads TGCGCCAGCAGCCAACCGGGAATAGCCTACGAGCAGTACTTC. Translating gives CASSQPGIAYEQYF.

This clone was recorded once. J is TRBJ1-3 and V is TRBV9; D gene uncertain. There are 14 residues in the CDR3. In germline, CDR1 is SGDLS, CDR2 YYNGEE. V lost 2 bases and J 3 bases, leaving 9 bases between the germline ends. The CDR3 DNA sequence: TGTGCCAGCAGCGTTTTCGGGGATGGAAACACCATATATTTT. Residues: CASSVFGDGNTIYF.

The J gene is TRBJ2-7, the V gene TRBV28; tentatively, D is TRBD1 (6 bases). Germline V gene sequence: CDR1 MDHEN, CDR2 SYDVKM. Trimming stripped 6 bases from V and 8 bases from J, with 11 bases between. This CDR3 has 11 residues. The DNA of the CDR3 is TGTGCCAGCAGCCCGACAGGAAAGCAGTACTTC. It translates to CASSPTGKQYF. The complete variable domain, with remaining parts taken from reference TRBV28 and TRBJ2-7, reads DVKVTQSSRYLVKRTGEKVFLECVQDMDHENMFWYRQDPGLGLRLIYFSYDVKMKEKGDIPEGYSVSREKKERFSLILESASTNQTSMYLCASSPTGKQYFGPGTRLTVT.

The chain employs TRBV7-8 and TRBJ2-2; no reliable D call. The CDR3 is 14 amino acids. The germline CDR1 and CDR2 sequences are SGHVS and FQNEAQ. Between the trimmed V and J ends, which lost 8 bases and 1 base, there was a span of 11 bases. The CDR3 protein is CASDEQENTGELFF. CDR3 nucleotide sequence: TGTGCCAGCGACGAGCAGGAGAACACCGGGGAGCTGTTTTTT. The full variable domain, its missing parts supplied by reference TRBV7-8 and TRBJ2-2, is GAGVSQSPRYKVAKRGQDVALRCDPISGHVSLFWYQQALGQGPEFLTYFQNEAQLDKSGLPSDRFFAERPEGSVSTLKIQRTQQEDSAVYLCASDEQENTGELFFGEGSRLTVL.

J is TRBJ2-7 and V is TRBV4-1, with D hard to call. CDR3 length: 14 amino acids. From germline, CDR1 is MGHRA and CDR2 YSYEKL. Trimming pared 2 bases from V and 3 bases from J, leaving 11 bases between. CDR3 in DNA: TGCGCCAGCAGCCAACACTGGACGGACTACGAGCAGTACTTC. Translating gives CASSQHWTDYEQYF.

This chain joins TRBV5-6 and TRBJ2-5; 8 nucleotides align to TRBD2. The germline V gene has CDR1 SGHDT and CDR2 YYEEEE. CDR3 length: 17 amino acids. The V and J ends lost 0 bases and 5 bases, in that order; junction bases with no gene match: 12. The CDR3 protein is CASSLVFSGLAGETQYF. CDR3 bases: TGTGCCAGCAGCTTGGTTTTTTCCGGGCTAGCGGGCGAGACCCAGTACTTC.

The V gene is TRBV5-8, the J gene TRBJ2-2, with D possibly matching TRBD2 (6 bases). The CDR3 is made up of 16 amino acids. Germline V lookup: CDR1 SGHTS, CDR2 YDEGEE. Trimming removed 4 bases from V and 0 bases from J, with 13 bases in between. CDR3 nucleotides: TGTGCCAGCAGCCCGGAGATAGCGGCGAACACCGGGGAGCTGTTTTTT. Translation: CASSPEIAANTGELFF. Drawing the rest from reference TRBV5-8 and TRBJ2-2, the complete variable domain is EAGVTQSPTHLIKTRGQQATLRCSPISGHTSVYWYQQALGLGLQFLLWYDEGEERNRGNFPPRFSGRQFPNYSSELNVNALELEDSALYLCASSPEIAANTGELFFGEGSRLTVL.

The chain carries TRBV28 and TRBJ1-6, with D unclear. CDR3 length: 15 amino acids. The V gene's germline CDR1 is MDHEN and CDR2 SYDVKM. Trimming stripped 3 bases from V and 8 bases from J, with 14 bases between. CDR3 residues: CASSFYRPADSPLHF. For the CDR3, the DNA is TGTGCCAGCAGTTTCTACAGACCAGCTGATTCACCCCTCCACTTT. The complete variable domain, with remaining parts taken from reference TRBV28 and TRBJ1-6, reads DVKVTQSSRYLVKRTGEKVFLECVQDMDHENMFWYRQDPGLGLRLIYFSYDVKMKEKGDIPEGYSVSREKKERFSLILESASTNQTSMYLCASSFYRPADSPLHFGNGTRLTVT.

This clone was seen just once. This chain links TRBV6-4 with TRBJ2-1; 9 bases agree with TRBD2. Germline V lookup: CDR1 MRHNA, CDR2 SNTAGT. This CDR3 contains 14 residues. V dropped 2 bases and J dropped 8; count of bases not matched to a gene: 4. Here the CDR3 DNA reads TGTGCCAGCAGTGACGGAGCGGGAGGTGATGAGCAGTTCTTC. It specifies CASSDGAGGDEQFF.

The rearrangement joins TRBV28 to TRBJ1-1; D might be TRBD1 (5 bases). The length of the CDR3 is 18 residues. Germline values: CDR1 MDHEN, CDR2 SYDVKM. Trimming left V 10 bases short and J 10 bases short, with 37 bases between. The CDR3 is CAITPQPRRDLREWGAFF. DNA for the CDR3: TGTGCCATCACACCCCAACCTCGCAGGGACCTTCGGGAATGGGGAGCTTTCTTT.

This clone was picked up one time. V usage is TRBV28 and J usage is TRBJ2-7; D possibly corresponds to TRBD2 (5 bases). V shed 5 bases and J shed 2 bases, with 13 bases lying between them. The germline CDR1 and CDR2 sequences are MDHEN and SYDVKM. The CDR3 sequence is 14 residues long. Here the CDR3 reads CASSPRGRPYEQYF. DNA for the CDR3: TGTGCCAGCAGTCCCCGGGGAAGGCCCTACGAGCAGTACTTC.

The rearrangement uses TRBV27 and TRBJ1-5; D might be TRBD1 (5 bases). CDR1 is MNHEY and CDR2 is SMNVEV in the germline V gene (reference sequence). V was clipped by 3 bases and J by 6 bases, with 12 bases between them. This CDR3 is built from 14 residues. CDR3 nucleotide sequence: TGTGCCAGCAGTTTTGTGGGGGGTGGTCAGCCCCAGCATTTT. It specifies CASSFVGGGQPQHF.

This chain uses TRBV6-5 with TRBJ2-7; 11 bases are shared with TRBD1. Losses at the gene ends were 3 bases for V and 3 bases for J; bases not matched to a gene: 1. Germline V lookup: CDR1 MNHEY, CDR2 SVGAGI. The CDR3 runs 14 residues. CDR3 sequence (DNA): TGTGCCAGCAGTTATGGGACAGGGGGCTACGAGCAGTACTTC. This sequence encodes CASSYGTGGYEQYF.

The chain carries TRBV28 and TRBJ2-7, with a possible D match to TRBD1 (5 bases). The CDR3 is 14 amino acids. In germline, CDR1 is MDHEN, CDR2 SYDVKM. V gave up 6 bases and J gave up 4 bases, with 16 bases separating them. The CDR3 region is CASSLPTVLYEQYF. The CDR3 DNA is TGTGCCAGCAGCCTACCGACAGTCCTGTACGAGCAGTACTTC.

J is TRBJ2-2 and V is TRBV4-1; no clear D gene. Trimming stripped 0 bases from V and 1 base from J, with 3 bases between. The germline gives CDR1 MGHRA, CDR2 YSYEKL. This CDR3 comprises 14 residues. This CDR3 is CASSQDENTGELFF. DNA for the CDR3: TGCGCCAGCAGCCAAGACGAGAACACCGGGGAGCTGTTTTTT.

As concerns this clone: Other DNA sequences in this specimen translate into the identical CDR3. The chain is built from TRBV7-9 and TRBJ2-3; 7 bases are a match to TRBD2. The CDR3 consists of 15 residues. V lost 3 bases to trimming and J lost 1 base; unmatched junction nucleotides: 4. Germline V lookup: CDR1 SEHNR, CDR2 FQNEAQ (reference sequence). Written as DNA, the CDR3 is TGTGCCAGCAGCTTCCCTACTAGCGGCACAGATACGCAGTATTTT. This codes for CASSFPTSGTDTQYF.

Only one count was recorded for this clone. The chain couples TRBV9 to TRBJ2-1, with 7 bases identical to TRBD1. The junction had 20 bases not matched to a gene; V was cut back by 4 bases and J by 7 bases. CDR3 size: 18 residues. Germline CDR1 and CDR2: SGDLS and YYNGEE. CDR3 coding DNA: TGTGCCAGCAGCCCCCCTTGGGTGACAGGGTTACCACCGAATGAGCAGTTCTTC. Its protein is CASSPPWVTGLPPNEQFF.

The V and J genes are TRBV9 and TRBJ2-2, with D uncertain. The CDR3 length is 14 residues. The V gene lost 4 bases and the J gene lost 6 bases, with 13 bases spanning the gap. CDR1 is SGDLS, CDR2 YYNGEE, per germline. CDR3 coding DNA: TGTGCCAGCAGCATAAGTAGGGTCGCCGGGGAGCTGTTTTTT. It codes for CASSISRVAGELFF.

The CDR3 region has the DNA TGTGCCAGCAGCTTGGCGGCAGGGGGCGCCTCCTACGAGCAGTACTTC. Its translation: CASSLAAGGASYEQYF. The chain has TRBV5-6 and TRBJ2-7; 8 bases agree with TRBD1. Trimming removed 0 bases from V and 0 bases from J; junction bases left unmatched: 5. Germline-derived CDR1 and CDR2 are SGHDT and YYEEEE. This CDR3 region has 16 residues.

J is TRBJ2-5 and V is TRBV9, with 7 bases that match TRBD2. J was trimmed by 3 bases and V by 5 bases; bases with no gene match: 7. Germline assignment: CDR1 SGDLS and CDR2 YYNGEE. The CDR3 is 14 amino acids. The CDR3 sequence: CASSIAGREETQYF. CDR3 in DNA: TGTGCCAGCAGTATAGCGGGCCGAGAAGAGACCCAGTACTTC.

The CDR3 spells CASSLEISPLYEQYF. The CDR3 DNA reads as TGTGCCAGCAGTTTGGAGATCTCTCCCCTCTACGAGCAGTACTTC. This chain uses TRBV28 with TRBJ2-7; D gene ambiguous. V lost 3 bases to trimming and J lost 3 bases, with 15 bases between them. The CDR3 loop spans 15 amino acids. The germline V gene has CDR1 MDHEN and CDR2 SYDVKM. The variable domain in full, with the rest retrieved from reference TRBV28 and TRBJ2-7, is DVKVTQSSRYLVKRTGEKVFLECVQDMDHENMFWYRQDPGLGLRLIYFSYDVKMKEKGDIPEGYSVSREKKERFSLILESASTNQTSMYLCASSLEISPLYEQYFGPGTRLTVT.

The chain employs TRBV28 and TRBJ1-2, with 7 bases aligning to TRBD1. Germline V gene lookup returns CDR1 MDHEN and CDR2 SYDVKM. The CDR3 spans 14 residues. The trim removed 2 bases at V and 5 bases at J, leaving 5 bases unmatched. The CDR3 DNA reads as TGTGCCAGCAGTTTAGGGCAGGGGGAATATGGCTACACCTTC. Protein: CASSLGQGEYGYTF.

The chain is built from TRBV28 and TRBJ2-7; 7 positions agree with TRBD2. CDR3 length: 15 residues. Germline loops: CDR1 MDHEN, CDR2 SYDVKM. Unmatched junction bases numbered 7, after V lost 5 bases and J lost 0 bases. CDR3 in DNA: TGTGCCAGCAGTGACCCTAGCGGAAGCTCCTACGAGCAGTACTTC. Encoded protein: CASSDPSGSSYEQYF.

J is TRBJ2-5 and V is TRBV12-5; TRBD2 matches at 13 bases. The trim removed 1 base at V and 3 bases at J, leaving 11 bases unmatched. The CDR3 extends over 19 amino acids. Germline V CDR1 and CDR2: LGHNT, FRNRAP. CDR3 region: CASGLDKGIGTSGKETQYF. DNA of the CDR3: TGTGCTAGTGGTTTGGATAAGGGTATCGGGACTAGCGGGAAAGAGACCCAGTACTTC.